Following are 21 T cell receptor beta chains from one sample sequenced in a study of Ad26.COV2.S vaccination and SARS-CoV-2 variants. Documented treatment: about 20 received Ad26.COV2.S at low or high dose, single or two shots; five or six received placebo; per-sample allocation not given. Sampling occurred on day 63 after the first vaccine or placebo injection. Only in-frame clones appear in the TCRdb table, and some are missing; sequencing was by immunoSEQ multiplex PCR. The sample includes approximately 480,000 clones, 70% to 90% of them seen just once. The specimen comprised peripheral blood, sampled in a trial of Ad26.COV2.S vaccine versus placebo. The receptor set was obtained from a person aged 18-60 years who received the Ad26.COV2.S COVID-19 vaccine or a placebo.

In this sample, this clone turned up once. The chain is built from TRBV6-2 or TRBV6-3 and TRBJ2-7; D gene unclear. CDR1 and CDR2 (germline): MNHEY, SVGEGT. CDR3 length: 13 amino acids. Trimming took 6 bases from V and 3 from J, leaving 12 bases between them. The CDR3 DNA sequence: TGTGCCAGCAGCCGGACGGCCAACTACGAGCAGTACTTC. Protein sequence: CASSRTANYEQYF.

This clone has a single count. CDR3 in DNA: TGTGCCAGTAGTTTCCGGCGGGCAGGCACTGGGGCCAACGTCCTGACTTTC. Amino acid sequence: CASSFRRAGTGANVLTF. This chain links TRBV19 with TRBJ2-6; maybe TRBD2 (5 bases). V was pared by 5 bases and J by 2 bases, with 16 bases between. Germline V gene sequence: CDR1 LNHDA, CDR2 SQIVND (reference sequence). CDR3 size: 17 residues.

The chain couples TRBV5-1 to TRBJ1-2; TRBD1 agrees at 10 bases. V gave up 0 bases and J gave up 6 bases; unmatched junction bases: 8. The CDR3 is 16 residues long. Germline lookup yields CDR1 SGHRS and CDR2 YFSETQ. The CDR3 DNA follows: TGCGCCAGCAGCTTGGCGGGACAGGGGACTGGTAATGGCTACACCTTC. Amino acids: CASSLAGQGTGNGYTF.

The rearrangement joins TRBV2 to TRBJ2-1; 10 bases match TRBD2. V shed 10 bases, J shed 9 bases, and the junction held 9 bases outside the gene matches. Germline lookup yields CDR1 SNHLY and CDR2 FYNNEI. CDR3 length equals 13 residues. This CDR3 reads CAIELAGMFEQFF. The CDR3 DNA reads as TGTGCCATCGAACTAGCGGGAATGTTTGAGCAGTTCTTC.

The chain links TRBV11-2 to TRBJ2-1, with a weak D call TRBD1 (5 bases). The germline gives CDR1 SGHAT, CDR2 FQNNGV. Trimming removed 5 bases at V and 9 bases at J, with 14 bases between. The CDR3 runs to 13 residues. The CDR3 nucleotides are TGTGCCAGCAGCCCTGACTTTGGGGCTGAGCAGTTCTTC. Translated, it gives CASSPDFGAEQFF.

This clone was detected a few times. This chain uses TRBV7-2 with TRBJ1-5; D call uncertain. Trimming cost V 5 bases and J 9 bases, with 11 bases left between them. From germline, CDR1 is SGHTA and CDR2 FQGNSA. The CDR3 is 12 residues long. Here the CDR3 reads CASSPQWGPQHF. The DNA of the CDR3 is TGTGCCAGCAGCCCCCAATGGGGGCCCCAGCATTTT.

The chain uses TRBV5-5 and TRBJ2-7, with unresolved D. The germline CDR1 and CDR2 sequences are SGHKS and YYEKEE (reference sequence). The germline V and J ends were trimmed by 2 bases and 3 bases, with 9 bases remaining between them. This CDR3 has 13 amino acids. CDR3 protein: CASSFRAGYEQYF. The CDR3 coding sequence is TGTGCCAGCAGCTTTAGGGCAGGCTACGAGCAGTACTTC.

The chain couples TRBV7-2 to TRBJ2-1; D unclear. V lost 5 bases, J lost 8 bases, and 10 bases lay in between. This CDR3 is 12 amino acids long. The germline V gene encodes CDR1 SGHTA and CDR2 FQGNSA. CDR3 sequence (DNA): TGTGCCAGCAGCCCATCGACGTATGAGCAGTTCTTC. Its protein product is CASSPSTYEQFF.

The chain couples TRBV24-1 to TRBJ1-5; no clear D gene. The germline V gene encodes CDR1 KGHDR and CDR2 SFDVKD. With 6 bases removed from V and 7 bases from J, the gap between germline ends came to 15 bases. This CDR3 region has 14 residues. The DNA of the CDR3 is TGTGCCACCAGTTCCCGCAGGACCGGCCAGCCCCAGCATTTT. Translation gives CATSSRRTGQPQHF.

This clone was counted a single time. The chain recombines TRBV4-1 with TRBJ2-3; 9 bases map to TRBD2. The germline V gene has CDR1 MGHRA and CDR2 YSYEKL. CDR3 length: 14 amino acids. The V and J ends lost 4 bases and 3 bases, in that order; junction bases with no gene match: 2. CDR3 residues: CASSPLAGTDTQYF. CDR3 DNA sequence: TGCGCCAGCAGCCCGCTAGCGGGGACAGATACGCAGTATTTT.

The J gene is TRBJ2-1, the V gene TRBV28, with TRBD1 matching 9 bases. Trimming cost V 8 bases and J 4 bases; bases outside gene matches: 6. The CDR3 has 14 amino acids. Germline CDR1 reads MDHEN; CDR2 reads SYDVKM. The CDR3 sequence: CASETGGPYNEQFF. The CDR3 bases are TGTGCCAGCGAAACAGGGGGCCCTTACAATGAGCAGTTCTTC.

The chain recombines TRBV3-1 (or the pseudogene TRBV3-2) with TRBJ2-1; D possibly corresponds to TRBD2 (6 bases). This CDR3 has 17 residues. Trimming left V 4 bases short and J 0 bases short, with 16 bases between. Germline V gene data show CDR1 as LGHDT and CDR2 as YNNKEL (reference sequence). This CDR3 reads CASSRSHPGSSYNEQFF. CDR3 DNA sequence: TGTGCCAGCAGCCGCTCCCACCCCGGGAGCTCCTACAATGAGCAGTTCTTC.

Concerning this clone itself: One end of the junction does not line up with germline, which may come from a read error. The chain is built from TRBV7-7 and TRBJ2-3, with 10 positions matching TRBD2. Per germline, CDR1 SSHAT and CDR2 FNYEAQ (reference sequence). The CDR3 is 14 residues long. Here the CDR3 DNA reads TGTGCTAGCAGCCAAGCAGCGGGAGGGGATACGCAGTATTTT. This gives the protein CASSQAAGGDTQYF.

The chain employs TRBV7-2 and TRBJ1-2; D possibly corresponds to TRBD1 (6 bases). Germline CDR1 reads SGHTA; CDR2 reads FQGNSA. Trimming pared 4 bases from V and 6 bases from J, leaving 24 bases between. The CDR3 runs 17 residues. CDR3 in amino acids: CASSWGGRGRKADGYTF. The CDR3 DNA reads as TGTGCCAGCAGCTGGGGAGGGAGGGGGAGAAAGGCTGATGGCTACACCTTC.

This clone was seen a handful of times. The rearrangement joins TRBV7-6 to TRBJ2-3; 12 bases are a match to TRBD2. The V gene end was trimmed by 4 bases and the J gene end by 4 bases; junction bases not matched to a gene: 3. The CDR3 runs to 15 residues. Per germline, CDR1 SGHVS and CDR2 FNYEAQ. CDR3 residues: CASSWTSGVADTQYF. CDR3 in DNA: TGTGCCAGCAGCTGGACTAGCGGGGTCGCAGATACGCAGTATTTT.

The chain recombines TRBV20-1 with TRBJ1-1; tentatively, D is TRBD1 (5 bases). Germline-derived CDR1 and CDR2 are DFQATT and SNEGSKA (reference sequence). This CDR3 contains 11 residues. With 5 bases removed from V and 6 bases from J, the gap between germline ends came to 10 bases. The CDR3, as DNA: TGCAGTGCTTCGGGGGTTGCTGAAGCTTTCTTT. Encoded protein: CSASGVAEAFF.

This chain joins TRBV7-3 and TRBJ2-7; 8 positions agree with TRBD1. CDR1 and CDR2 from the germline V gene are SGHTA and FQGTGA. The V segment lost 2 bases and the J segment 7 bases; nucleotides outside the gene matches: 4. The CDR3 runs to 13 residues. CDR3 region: CASSLQGAGEQYF. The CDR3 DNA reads TGTGCCAGCAGCTTACAGGGGGCGGGAGAGCAGTACTTC.

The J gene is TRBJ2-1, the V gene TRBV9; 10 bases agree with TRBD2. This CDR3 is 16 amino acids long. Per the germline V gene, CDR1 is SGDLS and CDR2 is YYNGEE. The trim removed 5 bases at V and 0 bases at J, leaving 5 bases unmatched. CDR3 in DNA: TGTGCCAGCAGACCCGGGACTAGCGTCTCCTACAATGAGCAGTTCTTC. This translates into CASRPGTSVSYNEQFF.

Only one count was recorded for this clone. The CDR3 DNA follows: TGCGCCAGCAGCTACACGCCCGAGAACACTGAAGCTTTCTTT. Its translation: CASSYTPENTEAFF. This chain links TRBV5-1 with TRBJ1-1, with no clear D. Germline lookup yields CDR1 SGHRS and CDR2 YFSETQ. V was shortened by 3 bases and J by 1 base, with 10 bases between the two germline ends. The CDR3 is made up of 14 amino acids.

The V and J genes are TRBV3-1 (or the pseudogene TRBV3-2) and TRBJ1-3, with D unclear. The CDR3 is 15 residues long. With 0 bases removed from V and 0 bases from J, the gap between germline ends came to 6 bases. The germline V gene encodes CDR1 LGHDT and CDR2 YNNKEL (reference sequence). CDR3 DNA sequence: TGTGCCAGCAGCCAAGACATGATCTCTGGAAACACCATATATTTT. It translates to CASSQDMISGNTIYF.

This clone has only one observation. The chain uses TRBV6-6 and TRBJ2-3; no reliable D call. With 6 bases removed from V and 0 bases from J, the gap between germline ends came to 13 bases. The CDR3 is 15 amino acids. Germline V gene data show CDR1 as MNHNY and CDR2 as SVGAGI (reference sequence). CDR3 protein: CASSRPRLSTDTQYF. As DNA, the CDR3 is TGTGCCAGCAGCCGCCCCCGGCTGAGCACAGATACGCAGTATTTT.